The 27 T cell receptor beta chains below come from one sample, sequenced in a study of blood T cells in healthy people across ages. The second PCR ran about 6 to 11 cycles with a sample-barcoded 5' primer and J-beta primers. TCRdb re-called the 5' RACE reads with MiXCR, one entry per CDR3 protein. This sample has approximately 400,000 distinct CDR3 sequences, with 45% to 60% found just once. The sequencing sample was made of blood. All receptors come from a man aged 60 to 69 in good health.

This clonotype was seen many times. The genes are TRBV6-4 and TRBJ2-5; D uncertain. There are 13 residues in the CDR3. The germline V gene has CDR1 MRHNA and CDR2 SNTAGT. V was trimmed by 7 bases and J by 2 bases, leaving 11 bases between them. The CDR3 bases are TGTGCCAGCAAGGTCTTAGAACAAGAGACCCAGTACTTC. It codes for CASKVLEQETQYF.

This sequence joins TRBV5-4 and TRBJ2-7; D unclear. The length of the CDR3 is 15 residues. The ends were cut back, 4 bases at V and 0 bases at J, with 14 bases in the middle. The V gene's germline CDR1 is SGHNT and CDR2 YYREEE (reference sequence). CDR3 sequence: CASSPLGPTSYEQYF. The CDR3 DNA reads as TGTGCCAGCAGCCCCTTAGGGCCGACCTCCTACGAGCAGTACTTC.

This clonotype was counted between two and nine times. The J gene is TRBJ1-2, the V gene TRBV7-2, with D uncertain. The CDR3 runs 13 residues. The germline V gene has CDR1 SGHTA and CDR2 FQGNSA. V lost 5 bases and J lost 4, with 11 bases in between. CDR3 bases: TGTGCCAGCAGCCCCACAGCGCCCTATGGCTACACCTTC. Translation: CASSPTAPYGYTF.

In the case of this clonotype: The junction departs from the called germline gene at one end, perhaps through a read error. V is TRBV25-1 and J is TRBJ2-3, with 7 bases identical to TRBD2. Germline V gene sequence: CDR1 MGHDK, CDR2 SYGVNS. There are 18 residues in the CDR3. The CDR3 loop is CASSEFTASGSSTDMQYF. DNA for the CDR3: TGTGCCAGCAGTGAATTCACTGCTAGCGGATCTAGCACAGATATGCAGTATTTT.

Details on this clonotype: This may come from a read error, since a much larger clone is one base off. The chain combines TRBV12-3 or TRBV12-4 with TRBJ1-2; D is undetermined. Between the trimmed V and J ends, which lost 4 bases and 5 bases, there was a span of 5 bases. This CDR3 region has 11 residues. The CDR3 coding sequence is TGTGCCAGCAGTTCCGCGTATGGCTACACCTTC. Translating gives CASSSAYGYTF.

Comment on this clonotype: Its ends do not fully match the called genes, so a read error is possible. The chain combines TRBV6-2 or TRBV6-3 with TRBJ1-2; D remains ambiguous. CDR3 length: 13 amino acids. From germline, CDR1 is MNHEY and CDR2 SVGEGT. The CDR3 DNA reads as TGTGCCAGCAGTGACTCGGGTAAGGGTGGCTACACCTTC. Its protein product is CASSDSGKGGYTF.

This clonotype was detected ten times or more. The V gene is TRBV7-2, the J gene TRBJ2-3; TRBD2 matches at 8 bases. Unmatched junction bases numbered 9, after V lost 4 bases and J lost 6 bases. The CDR3 has 15 residues. Germline V lookup: CDR1 SGHTA, CDR2 FQGNSA. The CDR3 protein is CASSSTLSGADTQYF. CDR3 sequence (DNA): TGTGCCAGCAGCTCTACCCTTAGCGGGGCCGATACGCAGTATTTT.

This clonotype came up a few times. The chain links TRBV13 to TRBJ2-5; 7 positions match TRBD2. Trimming cost V 1 base and J 5 bases; bases outside gene matches: 4. The CDR3 extends over 14 amino acids. Germline V lookup: CDR1 PRHDT, CDR2 FYEKMQ (reference sequence). The CDR3 sequence: CASSLERDWETQYF. CDR3 bases: TGTGCCAGCAGCTTAGAGCGGGATTGGGAGACCCAGTACTTC.

The chain uses TRBV6-5 and TRBJ2-7; 7 nucleotides match TRBD1. Matching the DNA end better, TRBJ2-5 makes the J call doubtful. This CDR3 comprises 15 residues. Germline CDR1 is MNHEY and CDR2 is SVGAGI. The CDR3 loop reads CASRADRRDLRTQYF. CDR3 bases: TGTGCCAGCAGAGCGGACAGGCGTGACTTGCGGACCCAGTACTTC.

J is TRBJ1-2 and V is TRBV25-1; TRBD1 matches at 8 bases. In germline, CDR1 is MGHDK, CDR2 SYGVNS. This CDR3 is 14 amino acids long. Trimming at V came to 3 bases and at J to 6 bases, leaving 6 bases not matched to a gene. CDR3 sequence reads: CASSDLTGGHGYTF. CDR3 coding DNA: TGTGCCAGCAGTGATCTAACAGGGGGGCATGGCTACACCTTC.

The J gene is TRBJ2-3, the V gene TRBV6-6; TRBD2 aligns across 13 bases. Germline V lookup: CDR1 MNHNY, CDR2 SVGAGI (reference sequence). The CDR3 extends over 13 amino acids. The trim removed 8 bases at V and 5 bases at J, leaving 1 base unmatched. The CDR3 sequence is CASGLAGEDTQYF. CDR3 in DNA: TGTGCCAGCGGACTAGCGGGAGAAGATACGCAGTATTTT.

There are a few counts of this clonotype. V gene TRBV6-6 combines with J gene TRBJ2-7; TRBD1 aligns across 7 bases. The CDR3 spans 17 residues. Germline lookup yields CDR1 MNHNY and CDR2 SVGAGI (reference sequence). Trimming cost V 7 bases and J 1 base; bases outside gene matches: 16. Written as DNA, the CDR3 is TGTGCCAGCATTAAAGGACATGGGACAGTGAATTCCTACGAGCAGTACTTC. As protein: CASIKGHGTVNSYEQYF.

This sequence joins TRBV6-1 and TRBJ2-3; TRBD2 matches 8 bases. This CDR3 contains 17 residues. Per the germline V gene, CDR1 is MNHNS and CDR2 is SASEGT. V lost 2 bases, J lost 4 bases, and 11 bases stayed unmatched. This CDR3 reads CASSENLVAGWADTQYF. The CDR3 DNA is TGTGCCAGCAGTGAAAACTTGGTAGCGGGGTGGGCAGATACGCAGTATTTT.

The chain couples TRBV6-5 to TRBJ1-1; 7 nucleotides match TRBD1. Trimming took 4 bases from V and 5 from J; bases not matched to a gene: 7. CDR1 MNHEY and CDR2 SVGAGI come from the germline V gene. The CDR3 has 14 residues. The CDR3 loop reads CASSLDRVRTEAFF. The CDR3 bases are TGTGCCAGCAGTTTAGACAGGGTCAGGACTGAAGCTTTCTTT.

The CDR3 DNA follows: TGTGCCAGCAGAACCCCGACAGGGTACGCTGGCTACACCTTC. Residues: CASRTPTGYAGYTF. The V and J genes are TRBV28 and TRBJ1-2; 7 nucleotides agree with TRBD1. Germline V gives CDR1 MDHEN, CDR2 SYDVKM. V trimming: 6 bases; J trimming: 7 bases; junction bases outside the gene matches: 11. This CDR3 contains 14 residues.

V and J are TRBV6-6 and TRBJ2-7; D is perhaps TRBD1 or TRBD2 (7 bases each). Germline-derived CDR1 and CDR2 are MNHNY and SVGAGI (reference sequence). V was cut by 7 bases and J by 6 bases, with 19 bases left in between. There are 14 residues in the CDR3. The CDR3 reads CASNQGGTAGEQYF. The CDR3, as DNA: TGTGCCAGCAACCAGGGGGGGACAGCCGGCGAGCAGTACTTC.

The genes are TRBV5-6 and TRBJ1-2; no clear D gene. The CDR3 extends over 18 amino acids. Trimming took off 4 bases at V and 5 bases at J, with 27 bases between the two ends. In germline, CDR1 is SGHDT, CDR2 YYEEEE. CDR3 residues: CASSPIAQNLGGSYGYTF. CDR3 nucleotide sequence: TGTGCCAGCAGCCCGATTGCCCAGAATTTAGGTGGCTCTTATGGCTACACCTTC.

The genes are TRBV30 and TRBJ2-4; D is uncertain. Gene TRBJ2-7 matches the end of the DNA better, so the J call may be wrong. Germline V CDR1 and CDR2: GTSNPN, SVGIG (reference sequence). This CDR3 region has 14 residues. The CDR3 DNA reads TGTGCCTGGCTCTCCCTACGCCGTCCGGGCGAGCAGTACTTC. As protein: CAWLSLRRPGEQYF.

This clonotype was found a few times. The J gene is TRBJ2-2, the V gene TRBV7-2; 8 bases are shared with TRBD1. Trimming cost V 0 bases and J 7 bases; bases outside gene matches: 7. This CDR3 spans 16 amino acids. Germline CDR1 is SGHTA and CDR2 is FQGNSA. In nucleotides, the CDR3 is TGTGCCAGCAGCTTAGCCATGACAGGGGTGGGCGGGGAGCTGTTTTTT. Translated: CASSLAMTGVGGELFF.

The V and J genes are TRBV15 and TRBJ2-2, with D possibly TRBD2 on 6 matching bases. V dropped 5 bases and J dropped 6 bases, with 13 bases sitting between them. This CDR3 is 14 amino acids long. CDR1 is LNHNV and CDR2 is YYDKDF in the germline V gene (reference sequence). The CDR3 sequence: CATSGRGGSGELFF. DNA of the CDR3: TGTGCCACCAGCGGTCGAGGAGGGTCCGGGGAGCTGTTTTTT. The variable domain in full, with the rest retrieved from reference TRBV15 and TRBJ2-2, is DAMVIQNPRYQVTQFGKPVTLSCSQTLNHNVMYWYQQKSSQAPKLLFHYYDKDFNNEADTPDNFQSRRPNTSFCFLDIRSPGLGDTAMYLCATSGRGGSGELFFGEGSRLTVL.

The chain is built from TRBV4-2 and TRBJ2-3; 9 bases line up with TRBD2. V was pared by 5 bases and J by 6 bases, with 6 bases of the junction left unmatched. The CDR3 covers 14 residues. Germline V lookup: CDR1 LGHNA, CDR2 YNFKEQ. CDR3 nucleotides: TGTGCCAGCAGCACGACTAGCGGCTTGGATACGCAGTATTTT. Translating it yields CASSTTSGLDTQYF.

The chain uses TRBV12-3 or TRBV12-4 and TRBJ2-7; a weak D match, TRBD1 (6 bases). There are 13 residues in the CDR3. V dropped 3 bases and J dropped 3 bases, with 9 bases sitting between them. The CDR3 DNA reads as TGTGCCAGCAGTTTCTCCAGGGGCTACGAGCAGTACTTC. It encodes CASSFSRGYEQYF.

The chain uses TRBV15 and TRBJ2-7; D unresolved. The CDR3 is 14 residues long. Germline V CDR1 and CDR2: LNHNV, YYDKDF (reference sequence). Trimming cost V 0 bases and J 0 bases, with 6 bases left between them. The CDR3 is CATSRERSSYEQYF. In DNA form, the CDR3 reads TGTGCCACCAGCAGAGAAAGGAGCTCCTACGAGCAGTACTTC.

This clonotype was seen only a few times. The chain joins TRBV20-1 to TRBJ2-1; D might be TRBD1 (6 bases). The length of the CDR3 is 12 residues. V lost 3 bases and J 8 bases, leaving 11 bases between the germline ends. Germline CDR1 is DFQATT and CDR2 is SNEGSKA (reference sequence). The CDR3 nucleotides are TGCAGTGCTAGGGGGGCACGGGATGAGCAGTTCTTC. Protein sequence: CSARGARDEQFF.

The chain uses TRBV7-9 and TRBJ2-1; 11 bases map to TRBD2. Germline CDR1 and CDR2: SEHNR and FQNEAQ (reference sequence). The V segment lost 3 bases and the J segment 2 bases; nucleotides outside the gene matches: 9. This CDR3 contains 18 residues. CDR3 amino acids: CASSFPSGGQRTYNEQFF. CDR3 sequence (DNA): TGTGCCAGCAGCTTCCCTAGCGGGGGGCAAAGGACCTACAATGAGCAGTTCTTC. The whole variable domain, remainder taken from reference TRBV7-9 and TRBJ2-1, is DTGVSQNPRHKITKRGQNVTFRCDPISEHNRLYWYRQTLGQGPEFLTYFQNEAQLEKSRLLSDRFSAERPKGSFSTLEIQRTEQGDSAMYLCASSFPSGGQRTYNEQFFGPGTRLTVL.

This clonotype has just one count. The chain has TRBV5-1 and TRBJ2-3; 9 nucleotides match TRBD2. The CDR3 totals 16 residues. CDR1 and CDR2 (germline): SGHRS, YFSETQ. V lost 1 base and J lost 4; bases outside the gene matches: 7. CDR3 protein: CASSLIASGNSDTQYF. In DNA form, the CDR3 reads TGCGCCAGCAGCTTGATCGCTAGCGGGAATTCAGATACGCAGTATTTT.

The table lists this clonotype with many counts. The chain employs TRBV7-2 and TRBJ2-7; 11 positions agree with TRBD2. Germline lookup yields CDR1 SGHTA and CDR2 FQGNSA. Trimming took 3 bases from V and 5 from J; bases not matched to a gene: 9. This CDR3 has 16 residues. This CDR3 is CASSFVPTSGSNEQYF. Written as DNA, the CDR3 is TGTGCCAGCAGCTTTGTTCCCACTAGCGGGAGTAACGAGCAGTACTTC.